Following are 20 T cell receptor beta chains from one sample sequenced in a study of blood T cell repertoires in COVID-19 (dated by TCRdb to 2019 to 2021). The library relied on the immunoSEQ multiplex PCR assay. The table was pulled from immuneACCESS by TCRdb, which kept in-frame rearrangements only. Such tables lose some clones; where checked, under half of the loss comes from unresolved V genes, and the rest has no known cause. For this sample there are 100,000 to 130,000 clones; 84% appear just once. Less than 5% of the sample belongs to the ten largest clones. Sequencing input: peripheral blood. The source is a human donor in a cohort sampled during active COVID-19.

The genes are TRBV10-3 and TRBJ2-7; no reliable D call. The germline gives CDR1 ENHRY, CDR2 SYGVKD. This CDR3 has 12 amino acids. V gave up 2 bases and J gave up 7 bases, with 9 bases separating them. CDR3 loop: CAISETTGEQYF. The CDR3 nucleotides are TGTGCCATCAGTGAGACCACCGGGGAGCAGTACTTC.

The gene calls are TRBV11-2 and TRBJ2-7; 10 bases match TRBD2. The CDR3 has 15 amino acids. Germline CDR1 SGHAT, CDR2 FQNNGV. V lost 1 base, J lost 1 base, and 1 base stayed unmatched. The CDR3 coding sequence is TGTGCCAGCAGCTTAGCTAGCGGGAGTTCCTACGAGCAGTACGTC. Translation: CASSLASGSSYEQYV.

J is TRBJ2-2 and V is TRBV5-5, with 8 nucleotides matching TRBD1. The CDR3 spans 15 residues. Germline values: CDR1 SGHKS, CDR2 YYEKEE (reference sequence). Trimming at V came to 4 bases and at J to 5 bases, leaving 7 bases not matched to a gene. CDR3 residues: CASSGTGVGTGELFF. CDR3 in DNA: TGTGCCAGCAGCGGGACAGGAGTCGGGACCGGGGAGCTGTTTTTT.

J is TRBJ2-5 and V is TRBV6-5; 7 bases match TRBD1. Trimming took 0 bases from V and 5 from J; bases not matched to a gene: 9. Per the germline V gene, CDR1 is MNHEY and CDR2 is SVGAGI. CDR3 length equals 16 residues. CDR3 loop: CASSYSLGRGWETQYF. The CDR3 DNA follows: TGTGCCAGCAGTTACTCCCTGGGCAGGGGGTGGGAGACCCAGTACTTC.

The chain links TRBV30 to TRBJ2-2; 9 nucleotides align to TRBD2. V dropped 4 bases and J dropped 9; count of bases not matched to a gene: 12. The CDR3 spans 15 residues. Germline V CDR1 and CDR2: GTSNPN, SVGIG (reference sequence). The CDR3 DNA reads TGTGCCTGGAAAGGACTAGCGTCCGCCGGGAGGGAGCTGTTTTTT. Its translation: CAWKGLASAGRELFF.

The CDR3 here is CASSLAGENTGELFF. In nucleotides, the CDR3 is TGCGCCAGCAGCCTAGCGGGAGAGAACACCGGGGAGCTGTTTTTT. The chain is built from TRBV5-1 and TRBJ2-2; 10 bases agree with TRBD2. Germline V gene sequence: CDR1 SGHRS, CDR2 YFSETQ. V gave up 4 bases and J gave up 1 base; unmatched junction bases: 1. CDR3 length equals 15 residues. The full variable domain, in which reference TRBV5-1 and TRBJ2-2 provide the parts outside the CDR3, is KAGVTQTPRYLIKTRGQQVTLSCSPISGHRSVSWYQQTPGQGLQFLFEYFSETQRNKGNFPGRFSGRQFSNSRSEMNVSTLELGDSALYLCASSLAGENTGELFFGEGSRLTVL.

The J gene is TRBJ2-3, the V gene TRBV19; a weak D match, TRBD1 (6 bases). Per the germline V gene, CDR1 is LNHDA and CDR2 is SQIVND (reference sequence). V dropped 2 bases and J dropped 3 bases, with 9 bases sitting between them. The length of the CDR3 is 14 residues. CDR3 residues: CASSILQGTDTQYF. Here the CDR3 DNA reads TGTGCCAGTAGTATATTGCAGGGGACAGATACGCAGTATTTT. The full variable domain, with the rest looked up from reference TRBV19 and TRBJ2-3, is DGGITQSPKYLFRKEGQNVTLSCEQNLNHDAMYWYRQDPGQGLRLIYYSQIVNDFQKGDIAEGYSVSREKKESFPLTVTSAQKNPTAFYLCASSILQGTDTQYFGPGTRLTVL.

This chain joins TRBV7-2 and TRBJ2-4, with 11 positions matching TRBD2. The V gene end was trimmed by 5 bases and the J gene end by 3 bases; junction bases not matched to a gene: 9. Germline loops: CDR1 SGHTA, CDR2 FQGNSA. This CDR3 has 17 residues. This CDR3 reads CASSGSGRANGKNIQYF. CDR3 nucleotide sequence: TGTGCCAGCAGCGGTAGCGGGAGGGCCAACGGCAAAAACATTCAGTACTTC.

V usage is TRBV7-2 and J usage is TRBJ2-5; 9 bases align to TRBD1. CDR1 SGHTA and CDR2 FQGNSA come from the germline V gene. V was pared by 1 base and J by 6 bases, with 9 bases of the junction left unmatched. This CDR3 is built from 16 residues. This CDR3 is CASSLGLQGASQTQYF. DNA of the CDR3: TGTGCCAGCAGCTTAGGTCTACAGGGGGCTTCTCAGACCCAGTACTTC.

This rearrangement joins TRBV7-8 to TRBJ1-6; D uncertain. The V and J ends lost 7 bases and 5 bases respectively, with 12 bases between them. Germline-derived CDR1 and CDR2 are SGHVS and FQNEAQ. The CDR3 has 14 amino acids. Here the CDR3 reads CASKSGSHNSPLHF. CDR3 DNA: TGTGCCAGCAAATCGGGGTCCCATAATTCACCCCTCCACTTT. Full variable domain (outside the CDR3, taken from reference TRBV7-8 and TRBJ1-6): GAGVSQSPRYKVAKRGQDVALRCDPISGHVSLFWYQQALGQGPEFLTYFQNEAQLDKSGLPSDRFFAERPEGSVSTLKIQRTQQEDSAVYLCASKSGSHNSPLHFGNGTRLTVT.

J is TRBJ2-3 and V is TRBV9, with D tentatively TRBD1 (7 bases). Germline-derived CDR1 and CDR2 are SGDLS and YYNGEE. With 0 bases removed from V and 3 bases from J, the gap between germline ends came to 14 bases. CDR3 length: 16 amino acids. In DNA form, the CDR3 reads TGTGCCAGCAGCGTAGCGGCCAGGGGGAGGACAGATACGCAGTATTTT. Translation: CASSVAARGRTDTQYF.

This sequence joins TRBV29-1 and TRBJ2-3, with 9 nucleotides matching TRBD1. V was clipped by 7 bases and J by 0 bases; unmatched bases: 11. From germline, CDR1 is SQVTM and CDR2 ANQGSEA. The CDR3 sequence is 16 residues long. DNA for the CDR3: TGCAGCGGAACAGGGGGCGCAGGTTTTAGCACAGATACGCAGTATTTT. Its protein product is CSGTGGAGFSTDTQYF.

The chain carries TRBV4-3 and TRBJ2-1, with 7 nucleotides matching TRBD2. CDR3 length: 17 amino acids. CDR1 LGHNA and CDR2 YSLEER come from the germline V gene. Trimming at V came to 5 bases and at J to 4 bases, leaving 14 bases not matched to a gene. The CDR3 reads CASSEDAGVSFYNEQFF. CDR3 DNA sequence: TGCGCCAGCAGCGAGGACGCGGGAGTGAGTTTTTACAATGAGCAGTTCTTC.

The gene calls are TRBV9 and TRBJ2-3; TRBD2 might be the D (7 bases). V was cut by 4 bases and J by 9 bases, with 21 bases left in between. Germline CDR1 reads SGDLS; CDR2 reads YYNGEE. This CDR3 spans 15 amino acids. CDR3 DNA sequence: TGTGCCAGCAGCCCCGAGGGCGTTGGGGGGGCAACGCAGTATTTT. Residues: CASSPEGVGGATQYF.

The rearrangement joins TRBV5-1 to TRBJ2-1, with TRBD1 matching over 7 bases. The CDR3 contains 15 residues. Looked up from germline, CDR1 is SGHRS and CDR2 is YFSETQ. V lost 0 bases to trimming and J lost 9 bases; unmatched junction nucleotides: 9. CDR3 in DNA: TGCGCCAGCAGCTTGGGCCTATCGACAGGGAGTGAGCAGTTCTTC. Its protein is CASSLGLSTGSEQFF.

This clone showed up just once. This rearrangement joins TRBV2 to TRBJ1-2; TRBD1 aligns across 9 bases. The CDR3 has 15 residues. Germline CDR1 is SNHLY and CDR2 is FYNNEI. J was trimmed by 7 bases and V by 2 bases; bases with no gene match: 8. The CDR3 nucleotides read TGTGCCAGCAGTGAAACCTGGACAGGGGATCCTGGCTACACCTTC. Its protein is CASSETWTGDPGYTF.

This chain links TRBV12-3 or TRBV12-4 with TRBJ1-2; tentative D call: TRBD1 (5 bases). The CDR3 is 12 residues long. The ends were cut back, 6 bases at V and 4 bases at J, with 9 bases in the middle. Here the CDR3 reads CASRLGVYGYTF. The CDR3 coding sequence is TGTGCCAGCAGGCTAGGGGTCTATGGCTACACCTTC.

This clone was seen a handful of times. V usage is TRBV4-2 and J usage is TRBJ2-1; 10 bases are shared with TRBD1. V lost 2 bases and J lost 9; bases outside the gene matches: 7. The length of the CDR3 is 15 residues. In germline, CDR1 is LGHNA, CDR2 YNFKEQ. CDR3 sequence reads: CASSQTGTGVREQFF. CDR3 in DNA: TGTGCCAGCAGCCAAACCGGGACAGGGGTGCGTGAGCAGTTCTTC.

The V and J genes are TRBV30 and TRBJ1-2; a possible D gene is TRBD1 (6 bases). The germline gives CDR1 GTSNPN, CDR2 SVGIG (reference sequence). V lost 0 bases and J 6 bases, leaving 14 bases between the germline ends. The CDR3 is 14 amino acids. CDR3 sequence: CAWSVLQGGHGYTF. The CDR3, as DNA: TGTGCCTGGAGTGTACTACAGGGCGGACATGGCTACACCTTC. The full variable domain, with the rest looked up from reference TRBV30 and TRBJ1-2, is SQTIHQWPATLVQPVGSPLSLECTVEGTSNPNLYWYRQAAGRGLQLLFYSVGIGQISSEVPQNLSASRPQDRQFILSSKKLLLSDSGFYLCAWSVLQGGHGYTFGSGTRLTVV.

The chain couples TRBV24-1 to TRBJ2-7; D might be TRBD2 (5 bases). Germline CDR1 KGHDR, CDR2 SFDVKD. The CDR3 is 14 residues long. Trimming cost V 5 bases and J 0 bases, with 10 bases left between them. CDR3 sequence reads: CATSAGMSSYEQYF. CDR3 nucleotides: TGTGCCACCAGTGCCGGGATGAGCTCCTACGAGCAGTACTTC.